The source of this T cell receptor (beta chain) is a study of blood T cells in healthy people across ages. CDR1 is MDHEN and CDR2 is SYDVKM in the germline V gene. The CDR3 runs 14 residues. A second PCR of about 7 to 12 cycles used a sample-barcoded 5' primer and a J-beta primer mix. MiXCR was run by TCRdb on the 5' RACE reads, yielding one entry per CDR3 protein. The table has around 1,000,000 distinct CDR3 sequences, 25% seen once. This clonotype appeared a few times. The conserved phenylalanine or tryptophan is not found at the CDR3 terminus, so this likely reflects a read error. In addition, the sample was reused for a study of T cells of mothers and their children.

This chain links TRBV28 with TRBJ2-1, with D possibly matching TRBD2 (5 bases). The end of the DNA aligns better with TRBJ2-7, so the J call may be wrong. The sequenced sample was blood. The TCR sequence derives from a girl under 10 years old in good health. The CDR3 loop reads CASGLGSLSYEQYL. In DNA, the CDR3 is TGTGCCAGTGGACTCGGCTCCTTGTCCTACGAGCAGTACCTC.